The 25 T cell receptor beta chains given below trace back to one sample, sequenced in a study of PD-L1 blockade in urothelial cancer. Time point in this sample: pretreatment peripheral blood. Clones were read by immunoSEQ multiplex PCR, and TCRdb kept only the in-frame ones, dropping some. The table records tens of thousands of clones, around four fifths of them present only once. This sample comprised PBMCs, obtained around atezolizumab (anti-PD-L1) treatment. The source of these receptors is an older man with urothelial cancer.

The CDR3 region is CASSIGTGSDTQYF. The CDR3 coding sequence is TGTGCCAGCTCGATCGGGACAGGGTCAGATACGCAGTATTTT. V gene TRBV18 combines with J gene TRBJ2-3; 9 bases fit TRBD1. Per the germline V gene, CDR1 is KGHSH and CDR2 is LQKENI. The CDR3 is 14 residues long. The junction had 5 bases not matched to a gene; V was cut back by 6 bases and J by 4 bases. The full variable domain, in which reference TRBV18 and TRBJ2-3 provide the parts outside the CDR3, is NAGVMQNPRHLVRRRGQEARLRCSPMKGHSHVYWYRQLPEEGLKFMVYLQKENIIDESGMPKERFSAEFPKEGPSILRIQQVVRGDSAAYFCASSIGTGSDTQYFGPGTRLTVL.

V gene TRBV2 combines with J gene TRBJ2-7; TRBD1 matches at 8 bases. With 3 bases clipped from V and 2 bases from J, the junction kept 3 bases outside the gene matches. CDR1 and CDR2 from the germline V gene are SNHLY and FYNNEI. The CDR3 spans 14 residues. DNA of the CDR3: TGTGCCAGCAGTGATGGACAGGGCCCCTACGAGCAGTACTTC. Its protein product is CASSDGQGPYEQYF.

This clone came up a few times. The chain recombines TRBV6-1 with TRBJ2-1; 10 bases fit TRBD2. Germline V CDR1 and CDR2: MNHNS, SASEGT. CDR3 length equals 14 residues. Trimming took 7 bases from V and 9 from J; bases not matched to a gene: 9. Written as DNA, the CDR3 is TGTGCCAGCACGTTAGCTAGCGGGAGAACTGAGCAGTTCTTC. This gives the protein CASTLASGRTEQFF.

This clone has only a few counts. The chain uses TRBV2 and TRBJ2-3, with 11 bases matching TRBD1. V dropped 7 bases and J dropped 6; count of bases not matched to a gene: 6. This CDR3 is built from 14 residues. Looked up from germline, CDR1 is SNHLY and CDR2 is FYNNEI. CDR3 in amino acids: CASTRDRGKDTQYF. CDR3 coding DNA: TGTGCCAGCACCCGGGACAGGGGGAAGGATACGCAGTATTTT.

The chain is built from TRBV19 and TRBJ2-7; 10 positions agree with TRBD2. V shed 4 bases and J 4 bases; nucleotides not matched to a gene: 7. The germline V gene has CDR1 LNHDA and CDR2 SQIVND (reference sequence). The CDR3 totals 15 residues. CDR3 sequence reads: CASSKRLAGDYEQYF. The DNA of the CDR3 is TGTGCCAGTAGTAAGCGCCTAGCGGGAGATTACGAGCAGTACTTC.

The chain employs TRBV7-9 and TRBJ2-7; D perhaps matches TRBD1 (6 bases). V gave up 1 base and J gave up 9 bases, with 13 bases separating them. Germline CDR1 is SEHNR and CDR2 is FQNEAQ (reference sequence). There are 13 residues in the CDR3. Written as DNA, the CDR3 is TGTGCCAGCAGCTTAGGGGTTGGGGGCGTGCAGTACTTC. This codes for CASSLGVGGVQYF.

The chain links TRBV29-1 to TRBJ2-2, with 7 bases that match TRBD1. This CDR3 comprises 14 residues. Germline V gene lookup returns CDR1 SQVTM and CDR2 ANQGSEA. V lost 5 bases, J lost 0 bases, and 3 bases stayed unmatched. Here the CDR3 DNA reads TGCAGCGTTACTACAGGGGCGAACACCGGGGAGCTGTTTTTT. Amino acid sequence: CSVTTGANTGELFF.

In its sample, this clone was seen once. V gene TRBV7-9 combines with J gene TRBJ1-1; 8 positions match TRBD1. This CDR3 has 13 residues. The junction had 11 bases not matched to a gene; V was cut back by 5 bases and J by 12 bases. Germline CDR1 and CDR2: SEHNR and FQNEAQ (reference sequence). CDR3 coding DNA: TGTGCCAGCAGCCTCCCCGGGACAGGTAAAACTTTCTTT. Translating gives CASSLPGTGKTFF.

This clone came up a few times. The CDR3 DNA sequence: TGTGCCAGCAGCCCAAGACAGGGTCAGAACACTGAAGCTTTCTTT. This encodes CASSPRQGQNTEAFF. The chain uses TRBV11-2 and TRBJ1-1; 7 bases are shared with TRBD1. After removal of 5 bases from V and 1 base from J, the junction contained 7 bases not matched to a gene. Germline loops: CDR1 SGHAT, CDR2 FQNNGV. This CDR3 spans 15 amino acids. The complete variable domain, with remaining parts taken from reference TRBV11-2 and TRBJ1-1, reads EAGVAQSPRYKIIEKRQSVAFWCNPISGHATLYWYQQILGQGPKLLIQFQNNGVVDDSQLPKDRFSAERLKGVDSTLKIQPAKLEDSAVYLCASSPRQGQNTEAFFGQGTRLTVV.

CDR3 DNA: TGTGCCACAGGGCTGGGGCAGGTTAGCACCGGGGAGCTGTTTTTT. This translates into CATGLGQVSTGELFF. The gene calls are TRBV6-1 and TRBJ2-2, with D possibly being TRBD1 (5 bases). The CDR3 is 15 residues long. Germline V CDR1 and CDR2: MNHNS, SASEGT. The V and J ends lost 10 bases and 4 bases respectively, with 19 bases between them.

V is TRBV27 and J is TRBJ1-1; D is undetermined. Germline V gene lookup returns CDR1 MNHEY and CDR2 SMNVEV (reference sequence). The V gene lost 0 bases and the J gene lost 4 bases, with 9 bases spanning the gap. This CDR3 spans 14 amino acids. The CDR3 DNA is TGTGCCAGCAGTTTATCGGGAGAGTTCACTGAAGCTTTCTTT. It encodes CASSLSGEFTEAFF.

The count of this clone is one. This chain uses TRBV9 with TRBJ2-6; TRBD2 is a possible D gene (7 bases). In germline, CDR1 is SGDLS, CDR2 YYNGEE. Trimming took 4 bases from V and 3 from J, leaving 20 bases between them. The CDR3 length is 18 residues. CDR3 loop: CASSPRTRGIGGANVLTF. The CDR3 DNA sequence: TGTGCCAGCAGCCCCAGGACTAGGGGGATCGGTGGGGCCAACGTCCTGACTTTC.

CDR3 sequence: CAWSVGRDRDSNEQFF. CDR3 nucleotides: TGTGCCTGGAGTGTTGGACGGGACAGGGATAGCAATGAGCAGTTCTTC. The chain carries TRBV30 and TRBJ2-1; TRBD1 agrees at 9 bases. The germline CDR1 and CDR2 sequences are GTSNPN and SVGIG (reference sequence). The CDR3 length is 16 residues. The ends lost 0 bases at V and 6 bases at J; junction bases unmatched: 9.

The V call is TRBV9, the J call TRBJ1-2; weak D call: TRBD1 (6 bases). The germline CDR1 and CDR2 sequences are SGDLS and YYNGEE. Trimming left V 3 bases short and J 3 bases short, with 21 bases between. The CDR3 extends over 17 amino acids. CDR3 in DNA: TGTGCCAGCAGCGCGCACCCTGCGGGGGGCGAACACTATGGCTACACCTTC. Its protein is CASSAHPAGGEHYGYTF.

The chain joins TRBV30 to TRBJ1-1; tentatively, D is TRBD1 (5 bases). Trimming pared 3 bases from V and 1 base from J, leaving 6 bases between. The V gene's germline CDR1 is GTSNPN and CDR2 SVGIG (reference sequence). The CDR3 is 12 amino acids. CDR3 sequence (DNA): TGTGCCTGGAGGCAGGGGAACACTGAAGCTTTCTTT. The encoded protein is CAWRQGNTEAFF. Full variable domain (remainder filled in from reference TRBV30 and TRBJ1-1): SQTIHQWPATLVQPVGSPLSLECTVEGTSNPNLYWYRQAAGRGLQLLFYSVGIGQISSEVPQNLSASRPQDRQFILSSKKLLLSDSGFYLCAWRQGNTEAFFGQGTRLTVV.

The rearrangement links TRBV6-1 to TRBJ2-2; D is ambiguous. The V gene lost 0 bases and the J gene lost 2 bases, with 7 bases spanning the gap. This CDR3 is built from 15 residues. Germline loops: CDR1 MNHNS, CDR2 SASEGT. The CDR3, as DNA: TGTGCCAGCAGTGAAGCGCGTCGTAACACCGGGGAGCTGTTTTTT. This sequence encodes CASSEARRNTGELFF.

The J gene is TRBJ1-2, the V gene TRBV7-2; D is uncertain. This CDR3 is 15 amino acids long. With 1 base removed from V and 0 bases from J, the gap between germline ends came to 9 bases. CDR1 SGHTA and CDR2 FQGNSA come from the germline V gene. The CDR3 protein is CASSLVLGANYGYTF. The CDR3 region has the DNA TGTGCCAGCAGCTTAGTTCTGGGAGCTAACTATGGCTACACCTTC.

This chain links TRBV2 with TRBJ1-1; a possible D gene is TRBD1 (5 bases). Germline V CDR1 and CDR2: SNHLY, FYNNEI. Trimming took off 7 bases at V and 3 bases at J, with 15 bases between the two ends. The CDR3 consists of 14 residues. In nucleotides, the CDR3 is TGTGCCAGCACCTGGGGTGCGGGGGACACTGAAGCTTTCTTT. Protein sequence: CASTWGAGDTEAFF.

This clone was counted once. The chain employs TRBV10-3 and TRBJ2-7; tentatively, D is TRBD2 (6 bases). CDR1 is ENHRY, CDR2 SYGVKD, per germline. Trimming shortened V by 10 bases and J by 3 bases, and 19 bases separated the two germline ends. The CDR3 length is 14 residues. The CDR3 protein is CATAQLAQDYEQYF. DNA for the CDR3: TGTGCCACGGCCCAACTAGCACAAGACTACGAGCAGTACTTC.

This clone was picked up one time. The rearrangement joins TRBV4-3 to TRBJ2-1; the match to TRBD2 covers 14 bases. This CDR3 spans 17 amino acids. V trimming: 3 bases; J trimming: 7 bases; junction bases outside the gene matches: 8. The V gene's germline CDR1 is LGHNA and CDR2 YSLEER. DNA of the CDR3: TGCGCCAGCAGCCAGGCCCGGACTAGCGGGAGGTATAATGAGCAGTTCTTC. Its protein product is CASSQARTSGRYNEQFF.

The CDR3: CASSLVGGLGTDTQYF. The CDR3 DNA sequence: TGTGCCAGCAGCTTAGTGGGCGGGCTAGGTACAGATACGCAGTATTTT. The chain joins TRBV7-2 to TRBJ2-3; TRBD2 might be the D (5 bases). The CDR3 consists of 16 residues. The ends were cut back, 1 base at V and 3 bases at J, with 14 bases in the middle. In germline, CDR1 is SGHTA, CDR2 FQGNSA. Using reference TRBV7-2 and TRBJ2-3 for the parts outside the CDR3, the full variable domain is GAGVSQSPSNKVTEKGKDVELRCDPISGHTALYWYRQSLGQGLEFLIYFQGNSAPDKSGLPSDRFSAERTGGSVSTLTIQRTQQEDSAVYLCASSLVGGLGTDTQYFGPGTRLTVL.

The chain links TRBV5-1 to TRBJ2-7; 10 bases fit TRBD1. The germline V gene has CDR1 SGHRS and CDR2 YFSETQ. V gave up 4 bases and J gave up 6 bases; unmatched junction bases: 10. The CDR3 is made up of 15 amino acids. Here the CDR3 reads CASSPLPGQGSEQYF. Written as DNA, the CDR3 is TGCGCCAGCAGCCCCTTACCGGGACAGGGGTCCGAGCAGTACTTC.

The J gene is TRBJ2-1, the V gene TRBV6-4, with 8 bases lining up with TRBD2. The trim removed 4 bases at V and 4 bases at J, leaving 18 bases unmatched. Germline V lookup: CDR1 MRHNA, CDR2 SNTAGT. CDR3 size: 19 residues. Here the CDR3 DNA reads TGTGCCAGCAGTGGGCTTCGGGGGGGGGACTTAATTGGGTACAATGAGCAGTTCTTC. Amino acid sequence: CASSGLRGGDLIGYNEQFF.

The chain recombines TRBV10-1 with TRBJ2-1; 7 nucleotides agree with TRBD1. V trimming: 5 bases; J trimming: 13 bases; junction bases outside the gene matches: 14. Germline CDR1 is WNHNN and CDR2 is SYGVQD (reference sequence). The CDR3 totals 14 residues. The CDR3 loop reads CASSTGQPTGPQFF. The DNA for the CDR3 is TGCGCCAGCAGTACGGGACAGCCTACAGGTCCCCAGTTCTTC.

This chain joins TRBV30 and TRBJ2-2; maybe TRBD1 (5 bases). Trimming pared 0 bases from V and 0 bases from J, leaving 8 bases between. From germline, CDR1 is GTSNPN and CDR2 SVGIG (reference sequence). This CDR3 has 15 amino acids. The CDR3 loop is CAWSVQGSNTGELFF. The CDR3 coding sequence is TGTGCCTGGAGTGTGCAGGGCTCGAACACCGGGGAGCTGTTTTTT.